This TCR beta chain derives from a study of T cell clonotyping in hematopoietic cell transplantation (dated by TCRdb to 2020 to 2022). Looking at the study overall: The study collected around 130 blood samples from approximately 40 consecutive transplant recipients and their related donors. Recruitment of patients was conducted between late 2015 and early 2017, and follow-up was continued until September 2020 or death. Overall results and qualifications from the work: Sample size was limited, and cells were not sorted, so CD4 and CD8 repertoire contributions could not be separated. Recipient repertoires showed only a small fraction of overlap with donor repertoires, and over 95% appeared de novo at the given depth. Broader posttransplant TCR repertoire diversity was predicted by donor and pretransplant recipient Inverse Simpson Index values. Recipient TCR diversity fell after transplant, with pathologically expanded clonotypes rising progressively from day 30 to day 180.

From the cysteine through the phenylalanine, the CDR3 covers 14 amino acids. Just CDR3 DNA is preserved here, 42 bases in frame from base 1. The germline V gene gives CDR1 as SGHAT and CDR2 as FQNNGV. The V end loses 0 bases and the J end loses 6 bases, and a stretch of 12 bases separates them. Related transplant donors provided blood samples for TCR beta sequencing. Nuclei Lysis Solution was used to extract genomic DNA from fresh or cryopreserved unfractionated peripheral blood mononuclear cells. Of note for this clone: The antigen this receptor binds is unknown. Nothing much larger sits one base from this clone, and base qualities are not available.

With the immunoSEQ assay, which is a bias-controlled multiplex PCR relying on V- and J-specific primers, TCR beta CDR3 regions were amplified from genomic DNA. In a second PCR step, the CDR3 amplicons were tagged with a proprietary barcode plus Illumina adapter sequences. CDR3 libraries were sequenced on an Illumina MiSeq instrument. The study's own analysis went as follows. Export and quality control were done with immunoSEQ Analyzer 3.0, while downstream analyses used R Bioconductor and Immunarch. Repertoire metrics were calculated using only productive rearrangements within the normalized downsampled data set. In the normalized cohort, a clonotype counted as pathologically expanded if the clonotype was larger than 5 templates. The Inverse Simpson Index served as the measure of repertoire diversity. To capture all clonotypes, the CMV-specificity analyses were run on the non-normalized data set. TCRdb obtained this table from immuneACCESS and retained in-frame rearrangements with V and J assigned. These tables miss some clones; where compared with another copy, unresolved V genes account for less than half of the shortfall, and the remainder is unexplained. V and J calls and clone size are as listed in that table; D and trimming were resolved from the DNA. For this sample there are some 40,000 clones; 94% appear just once. Of the sample, over 0.65% is held by the ten largest clones.

This receptor was taken from a woman aged 45-65 years in good health. Some clones in this sample may be carry-over from other donors' samples. Sequenced material: peripheral blood mononuclear cells. Rearrangement joined TRBV11-2 to TRBJ2-7, with the D segment identity uncertain. This receptor carries the CDR3 CASSLDPWRSEQYF. The DNA sequence is given as TGTGCCAGCAGCTTAGACCCTTGGCGGAGCGAGCAGTACTTC.